The 10 T cell receptor beta chains reported below all come from one sample, sequenced in a study of cytomegalovirus exposure and HLA in healthy donors. Primers: 60 Vbeta forward and 13 Jbeta reverse. Profiled with immunoSEQ multiplex PCR; TCRdb holds only in-frame clones, not every one. The sample comprises some 140,000 clones, 73% of which are singletons, and 1.3% rests with the top ten. The specimen sequenced was PBMCs. These receptors all come from a woman aged 40 to 55 in good health and CMV-seronegative.

This clone was picked up a small number of times. This chain links TRBV5-1 with TRBJ1-2, with a tentative D call TRBD1 (6 bases). CDR3 length: 15 residues. Per the germline V gene, CDR1 is SGHRS and CDR2 is YFSETQ. The V end lost 0 bases, the J end lost 3 bases, and 12 bases lay between the germline ends. DNA of the CDR3: TGCGCCAGCAGCTTGGTGGCAGGGGAAGACTATGGCTACACCTTC. Translation: CASSLVAGEDYGYTF.

The V and J genes are TRBV7-3 and TRBJ2-4, with D perhaps TRBD1 (5 bases). The CDR3 has 14 residues. Trimming took 5 bases from V and 5 from J, leaving 13 bases between them. CDR1 and CDR2 from the germline V gene are SGHTA and FQGTGA. CDR3 DNA sequence: TGTGCCAGCAGCGCCGCAGGGTCACAAAACATTCAGTACTTC. Its protein is CASSAAGSQNIQYF.

This rearrangement joins TRBV25-1 to TRBJ2-3; TRBD2 aligns across 7 bases. Germline V gene sequence: CDR1 MGHDK, CDR2 SYGVNS. The CDR3 has 16 residues. Trimming at V came to 4 bases and at J to 2 bases, leaving 9 bases not matched to a gene. The CDR3 sequence: CASSALGGVVTDTQYF. DNA of the CDR3: TGTGCCAGCAGTGCATTGGGGGGGGTTGTCACAGATACGCAGTATTTT.

The CDR3: CASSYSLGGTYNEQFF. In DNA form, the CDR3 reads TGTGCCAGCAGTTACTCATTGGGGGGGACCTACAATGAGCAGTTCTTC. This sequence joins TRBV6-6 and TRBJ2-1, with 7 nucleotides matching TRBD2. V shed 0 bases, J shed 2 bases, and the junction held 4 bases outside the gene matches. Germline loops: CDR1 MNHNY, CDR2 SVGAGI (reference sequence). This CDR3 is 16 amino acids long.

This clone was seen only a few times. This sample includes further DNA sequences coding for the same CDR3. This sequence joins TRBV2 and TRBJ2-1; 8 bases are a match to TRBD1. Germline loops: CDR1 SNHLY, CDR2 FYNNEI. The CDR3 sequence is 14 residues long. The V segment lost 6 bases and the J segment 1 base; nucleotides outside the gene matches: 2. CDR3 amino acids: CASSRDRSYNEQFF. DNA for the CDR3: TGTGCCAGCAGCCGGGACAGGTCCTACAATGAGCAGTTCTTC.

The J gene is TRBJ2-3, the V gene TRBV9, with 7 bases matching TRBD1. The CDR3 contains 16 residues. The germline CDR1 and CDR2 sequences are SGDLS and YYNGEE. Losses at the gene ends were 4 bases for V and 0 bases for J; bases not matched to a gene: 8. For the CDR3, the DNA is TGTGCCAGCAGCCTCCAACAGGGGTCTAGCACAGATACGCAGTATTTT. Amino acids: CASSLQQGSSTDTQYF.

V gene TRBV7-8 combines with J gene TRBJ2-7; D is possibly TRBD2 (6 bases). The CDR3 is 14 amino acids. The germline CDR1 and CDR2 sequences are SGHVS and FQNEAQ. Trimming stripped 6 bases from V and 4 bases from J, with 16 bases between. The DNA for the CDR3 is TGTGCCAGCAGTTCTGGGGGACTCCTATACGAGCAGTACGTC. It translates to CASSSGGLLYEQYV.

V usage is TRBV25-1 and J usage is TRBJ1-1, with a possible D match to TRBD1 (6 bases). The CDR3 covers 15 residues. Per the germline V gene, CDR1 is MGHDK and CDR2 is SYGVNS. Trimming took off 3 bases at V and 1 base at J, with 12 bases between the two ends. The DNA for the CDR3 is TGTGCCAGCAGTGAGCTGTTGGGACAGAACACTGAAGCTTTCTTT. As protein: CASSELLGQNTEAFF.

The chain recombines TRBV5-1 with TRBJ1-2, with D maybe TRBD1 (6 bases). Germline V gene sequence: CDR1 SGHRS, CDR2 YFSETQ. This CDR3 comprises 15 residues. Trimming took off 0 bases at V and 6 bases at J, with 15 bases between the two ends. The CDR3 DNA reads TGCGCCAGCAGCTTGGAGGGGGGGTATGCGGATGGCTACACCTTC. It is translated as CASSLEGGYADGYTF.

The chain employs TRBV27 and TRBJ2-1, with 8 bases fitting TRBD1. The CDR3 covers 15 residues. Germline lookup yields CDR1 MNHEY and CDR2 SMNVEV (reference sequence). The V and J ends lost 5 bases and 5 bases, in that order; junction bases with no gene match: 8. The CDR3 coding sequence is TGTGCCAGCAGTCCTTTGACAGGGGCGAACAATGAGCAGTTCTTC. Translation gives CASSPLTGANNEQFF.